Listed below are T cell receptor beta chains from one sample, sequenced in a study of early T cells in non-severe SARS-CoV-2 infection. TCRdb analysed the 5' RACE reads with MiXCR anew, one entry per CDR3 protein. The sample shows around 50,000 distinct CDR3 sequences, around 5.6% of them seen only once. The sequenced material came from whole blood. The source is an adult who was a healthcare worker with PCR-confirmed SARS-CoV-2 infection or an uninfected control (not recorded which). Both conserved end residues are part of each CDR3. The D gene is left open where the match is weak. Only some rows state a clone size, as once, few, many or a class for expanded clones.

D gene: NA; clone size: few; V gene: TRBV7-9; J gene: TRBJ1-6; CDR3 DNA: TGTGCCAGCAGCCCCGGCAGGGTCGCCTATAATTCACCCCTCCACTTT; CDR3 protein: CASSPGRVAYNSPLHF
D gene: NA; clone size: many; V gene: TRBV27; J gene: TRBJ2-7; CDR3 DNA: TGTGCCAGCAGCTTTACCGGGCTCCTGAACGAGCAGTACTTC; CDR3 protein: CASSFTGLLNEQYF
D gene: NA; clone size: many; V gene: TRBV5-6; J gene: TRBJ2-3; CDR3 DNA: TGTGCCAGCAGCTTGGCTCGGGTTGAAGATACGCAGTATTTT; CDR3 protein: CASSLARVEDTQYF
D gene: NA; clone size: few; V gene: TRBV19; J gene: TRBJ2-3; CDR3 DNA: TGTGCCAGTGGCGCGAGTGGAGGCACAGATACGCAGTATTTT; CDR3 protein: CASGASGGTDTQYF
D gene: NA; clone size: many; V gene: TRBV12-3/TRBV12-4; J gene: TRBJ1-2; CDR3 DNA: TGTGCCAGCAGTCCGGGCCAGCGAGAGGGCTACACCTTC; CDR3 protein: CASSPGQREGYTF
D gene: NA; clone size: many; V gene: TRBV15; J gene: TRBJ1-4; CDR3 DNA: TGTGCCACCAGCAGTCCCCGGGGGCAACCCGGAAAACTGTTTTTT; CDR3 protein: CATSSPRGQPGKLFF
D gene: NA; clone size: many; V gene: TRBV7-9; J gene: TRBJ2-1; CDR3 DNA: TGTGCCAGCAGCCCTTCGCACAATGAGCAGTTCTTC; CDR3 protein: CASSPSHNEQFF
D gene: NA; clone size: many; V gene: TRBV18; J gene: TRBJ1-6; CDR3 DNA: TGTGCCAGCTCACCACCGTCGGGGGCGAATTCACCCCTCCACTTT; CDR3 protein: CASSPPSGANSPLHF
D gene: NA; clone size: many; V gene: TRBV6-6; J gene: TRBJ2-6; CDR3 DNA: TGTGCCAGCGGAACCTCTCCCGGGACTCCTGGGGCCAACGTCCTGACTTTC; CDR3 protein: CASGTSPGTPGANVLTF
D gene: TRBD1; clone size: many; V gene: TRBV7-9; J gene: TRBJ2-5; CDR3 DNA: TGTGCCAGCAGCCCCGGGACAGGGGATCCCCAAGAGACCCAGTACTTC; CDR3 protein: CASSPGTGDPQETQYF
D gene: NA; clone size: many; V gene: TRBV7-9; J gene: TRBJ1-4; CDR3 DNA: TGTGCCAGCAGCTTAGATCGCCAGAGTGAAAAACTGTTTTTT; CDR3 protein: CASSLDRQSEKLFF
D gene: NA; clone size: many; V gene: TRBV12-3/TRBV12-4; J gene: TRBJ2-3; CDR3 DNA: TGTGCCAGCCTCGGCCGGGGGACCACAGATACGCAGTATTTT; CDR3 protein: CASLGRGTTDTQYF
D gene: TRBD2; clone size: NA; V gene: TRBV7-8; J gene: TRBJ2-7; CDR3 DNA: TGTGCCAGCAGCCCGAGGGCGGGGGCCTACGAGCAGTACTTC; CDR3 protein: CASSPRAGAYEQYF
D gene: TRBD1; clone size: NA; V gene: TRBV27; J gene: TRBJ2-2; CDR3 DNA: TGTGCCAGCAGTTTCCCCCAAGGGACAGGGAGACTTTCGGACACCGGGGAGCTGTTTTTT; CDR3 protein: CASSFPQGTGRLSDTGELFF
D gene: NA; clone size: NA; V gene: TRBV27; J gene: TRBJ1-5; CDR3 DNA: TGTGCCAGCCGTTCCCAAAACGGGCCTTTTAGCAATCAGCCCCAGCATTTT; CDR3 protein: CASRSQNGPFSNQPQHF
D gene: NA; clone size: many; V gene: TRBV13; J gene: TRBJ2-1; CDR3 DNA: TGTGCCAGCAGCCCACGTCGAACAGGGTTCTATGAGCAGTTCTTC; CDR3 protein: CASSPRRTGFYEQFF
D gene: TRBD2; clone size: few; V gene: TRBV7-2; J gene: TRBJ2-1; CDR3 DNA: TGTGCCAGCAGCCCCGTCGGACTAGCGGGGGGGAATGAGCAGTTCTTC; CDR3 protein: CASSPVGLAGGNEQFF
D gene: NA; clone size: few; V gene: TRBV20-1; J gene: TRBJ2-1; CDR3 DNA: TGCAGTGCCCGTGGGGGAACACATCACCAAGAGCAGTTCTTC; CDR3 protein: CSARGGTHHQEQFF
D gene: NA; clone size: NA; V gene: TRBV19; J gene: TRBJ2-6; CDR3 DNA: TGTGCCAGTAGTGTCATCTCTGGGGCCAACGTCCTGACTTTC; CDR3 protein: CASSVISGANVLTF
D gene: NA; clone size: few; V gene: TRBV2; J gene: TRBJ2-3; CDR3 DNA: TGTGCCAGCAGTGCCCTCTCGGAAAATACGCAGTATTTT; CDR3 protein: CASSALSENTQYF
D gene: NA; clone size: few; V gene: TRBV5-5; J gene: TRBJ2-7; CDR3 DNA: TGTGCCAGCAGCTTGGACCTACCTTACGAGCAGTACTTC; CDR3 protein: CASSLDLPYEQYF
D gene: NA; clone size: many; V gene: TRBV2; J gene: TRBJ2-1; CDR3 DNA: TGTGCCAGCAGCCGGGCCCCGGCGACGGGGGATGAGCAGTTCTTC; CDR3 protein: CASSRAPATGDEQFF
D gene: NA; clone size: NA; V gene: TRBV5-1; J gene: TRBJ1-3; CDR3 DNA: TGCGCCAGCAGCACAACCGACAGGGGAAACACCATATATTTT; CDR3 protein: CASSTTDRGNTIYF
D gene: NA; clone size: many; V gene: TRBV27; J gene: TRBJ2-2; CDR3 DNA: TGTGCCAGCAGTTTACCGACGAACACCGGGGAGCTGTTTTTT; CDR3 protein: CASSLPTNTGELFF
D gene: TRBD1; clone size: many; V gene: TRBV12-3/TRBV12-4; J gene: TRBJ2-7; CDR3 DNA: TGTGCCAGCAGTTTGTCCCAGGGGGCATACGAGCAGTACTTC; CDR3 protein: CASSLSQGAYEQYF
D gene: NA; clone size: NA; V gene: TRBV7-2; J gene: TRBJ2-2; CDR3 DNA: TGTGCCAGCAGCTTAGCCGGTACAAGTTACCCCGGGGAGCTGTTTTTT; CDR3 protein: CASSLAGTSYPGELFF
D gene: NA; clone size: many; V gene: TRBV29-1; J gene: TRBJ2-3; CDR3 DNA: TGCAGCGCTGCCCATAGTACGCAGTATTTT; CDR3 protein: CSAAHSTQYF
D gene: NA; clone size: NA; V gene: TRBV2; J gene: TRBJ1-3; CDR3 DNA: TGTGCCAGCAGTCCAGGGTTCCCTGGAAACACCATATATTTT; CDR3 protein: CASSPGFPGNTIYF
D gene: NA; clone size: many; V gene: TRBV29-1; J gene: TRBJ2-3; CDR3 DNA: TGCAGCGTTGAAGATCACGCTAAGCGGTGGAGAACAGATACGCAGTATTTT; CDR3 protein: CSVEDHAKRWRTDTQYF
D gene: TRBD2; clone size: NA; V gene: TRBV20-1; J gene: TRBJ2-7; CDR3 DNA: TGCAGTGCTAGAGACTTAGCGGGGGCGTCCTACGAGCAGTACTTC; CDR3 protein: CSARDLAGASYEQYF
D gene: NA; clone size: few; V gene: TRBV19; J gene: TRBJ2-2; CDR3 DNA: TGTGCCAGTAAAGCAAGAAGGGAGGCCACCGGGGAGCTGTTTTTT; CDR3 protein: CASKARREATGELFF
D gene: NA; clone size: many; V gene: TRBV6-5; J gene: TRBJ2-4; CDR3 DNA: TGTGCCAGCAGCCAACTACCGGGCCCATCCATGGGGTACTTC; CDR3 protein: CASSQLPGPSMGYF
D gene: TRBD2; clone size: NA; V gene: TRBV28; J gene: TRBJ2-4; CDR3 DNA: TGTGCCAGCAGGGGCGGGGGTTGGCTAGCCAAAAACATTCAGTACTTC; CDR3 protein: CASRGGGWLAKNIQYF
D gene: NA; clone size: few; V gene: TRBV19; J gene: TRBJ1-5; CDR3 DNA: TGTGCCAGTAGTCCCGAGGGAGGGCCCAAATGGCCCCAGCATTTT; CDR3 protein: CASSPEGGPKWPQHF
D gene: NA; clone size: NA; V gene: TRBV12-3/TRBV12-4; J gene: TRBJ2-1; CDR3 DNA: TGTGCCAGCAAACGGACGGAGGGGGATGAGCAGTTCTTC; CDR3 protein: CASKRTEGDEQFF
D gene: NA; clone size: many; V gene: TRBV7-3; J gene: TRBJ1-1; CDR3 DNA: TGTGCCAGCAGCTTGACACTGAACACTGAAGCTTTCTTT; CDR3 protein: CASSLTLNTEAFF
D gene: TRBD1; clone size: many; V gene: TRBV5-4; J gene: TRBJ2-7; CDR3 DNA: TGTGCCAGCAGCCTGATGGACAGGGCCTACGAGCAGTACTTC; CDR3 protein: CASSLMDRAYEQYF
D gene: NA; clone size: many; V gene: TRBV5-6; J gene: TRBJ2-6; CDR3 DNA: TGTGCCAGCAGTTTGGGGGAGGACTCTGGGGCCAACGTCCTGACTTTC; CDR3 protein: CASSLGEDSGANVLTF
D gene: NA; clone size: NA; V gene: TRBV18; J gene: TRBJ1-5; CDR3 DNA: TGTGCCAGCTCAGGAGACAGGAATCAGCCCCAGCATTTT; CDR3 protein: CASSGDRNQPQHF
D gene: NA; clone size: many; V gene: TRBV19; J gene: TRBJ1-2; CDR3 DNA: TGTGCCAGTAGTCCAGAACCCGCAGGGGTACTAGCGAACTATGGCTACACCTTC; CDR3 protein: CASSPEPAGVLANYGYTF
D gene: NA; clone size: many; V gene: TRBV15; J gene: TRBJ2-5; CDR3 DNA: TGTGCCACCAGCAGAGAAAGGGAGACCCAGTACTTC; CDR3 protein: CATSRERETQYF
D gene: NA; clone size: many; V gene: TRBV5-4; J gene: TRBJ1-2; CDR3 DNA: TGTGCCAGCAGCTTCGGGGGGGCTTTCTATGGCTACACCTTC; CDR3 protein: CASSFGGAFYGYTF
D gene: NA; clone size: many; V gene: TRBV20-1; J gene: TRBJ1-5; CDR3 DNA: TGCAGTGCATTCAAGGGTGACAGTCTAAATCAGCCCCAGCATTTT; CDR3 protein: CSAFKGDSLNQPQHF
D gene: NA; clone size: many; V gene: TRBV5-1; J gene: TRBJ2-5; CDR3 DNA: TGCGCCAGCAGCTCGACCAGTTACCATGAGACCCAGTACTTC; CDR3 protein: CASSSTSYHETQYF
D gene: NA; clone size: many; V gene: TRBV20-1; J gene: TRBJ2-7; CDR3 DNA: TGCAGTGCCGGTGGGACCTACGAGCAGTACTTC; CDR3 protein: CSAGGTYEQYF
D gene: NA; clone size: many; V gene: TRBV20-1; J gene: TRBJ1-5; CDR3 DNA: TGCAGTGCTAGGAGGGACATGGGCAATCAGCCCCAGCATTTT; CDR3 protein: CSARRDMGNQPQHF
D gene: NA; clone size: many; V gene: TRBV6-5; J gene: TRBJ1-4; CDR3 DNA: TGTGCCAGCAGTTCCGGTGAAAAACTGTTTTTT; CDR3 protein: CASSSGEKLFF
D gene: NA; clone size: NA; V gene: TRBV9; J gene: TRBJ1-5; CDR3 DNA: TGTGCCAGCAGCGCGGGACACCCCAATCAGCCCCAGCATTTT; CDR3 protein: CASSAGHPNQPQHF
D gene: NA; clone size: few; V gene: TRBV7-9; J gene: TRBJ1-2; CDR3 DNA: TGTGCCAGCAGCCCCGGAGCTCGGGGCTATGGCTACACCTTC; CDR3 protein: CASSPGARGYGYTF
D gene: TRBD1; clone size: NA; V gene: TRBV29-1; J gene: TRBJ2-7; CDR3 DNA: TGCAGCGTTCCAGGACAGGGGCTGAACGAGCAGTACTTC; CDR3 protein: CSVPGQGLNEQYF
D gene: NA; clone size: few; V gene: TRBV27; J gene: TRBJ1-1; CDR3 DNA: TGTGCCAGCAGTCCGCCCACAGGGAACACTGAAGCTTTCTTT; CDR3 protein: CASSPPTGNTEAFF
D gene: NA; clone size: NA; V gene: TRBV5-1; J gene: TRBJ1-5; CDR3 DNA: TGCGCCAGCAGCCCTGGGGTAACAAATCAGCCCCAGCATTTT; CDR3 protein: CASSPGVTNQPQHF
D gene: NA; clone size: few; V gene: TRBV9; J gene: TRBJ2-2; CDR3 DNA: TGTGCCAGCAGCCCCCGACAGTGGAACACCGGGGAGCTGTTTTTT; CDR3 protein: CASSPRQWNTGELFF
D gene: NA; clone size: few; V gene: TRBV2; J gene: TRBJ2-7; CDR3 DNA: TGTGCCAGCAGGGTGACTGCGTCCTACGAGCAGTACTTC; CDR3 protein: CASRVTASYEQYF
D gene: TRBD2; clone size: many; V gene: TRBV20-1; J gene: TRBJ2-1; CDR3 DNA: TGCAGTGCTTACCGGGGGGGCAGCGGTGAGCAGTTCTTC; CDR3 protein: CSAYRGGSGEQFF